The text below deals with one TCR beta chain. Its target is not known. This sample was taken from a study of vaccination effects on CD4 cells after COVID-19. Sequencing was performed with immunoSEQ multiplex PCR; in TCRdb, only in-frame clones are kept and a portion is missing. There are some 38,000 clones in the sample; 55% to 75% occur only once, and about a sixth lies in the top ten. ViraFEST assay sequencing came after antigen-specific CD4+ T cells were expanded with viral peptide pools. Cells that had been cultured for approximately eleven days were the source of isolated CD4+ T cells. From March to December 2020, the person had a SARS-CoV-2 infection that was confirmed by PCR. CDR1 is SGHDT, CDR2 YYEEEE, per germline. J was trimmed by 6 bases and V by 3 bases; bases with no gene match: 10. The CDR3 consists of 16 residues.

The chain uses TRBV5-6 and TRBJ2-7, with 12 bases matching TRBD2. The origin of this receptor is a human donor who had a prior SARS-CoV-2 infection. This specimen consisted of CD4+ T cells from PBMCs cultured with HCoV-NL63 spike peptides, obtained before COVID-19 vaccination. The CDR3 reads CASSSNPTSGSGEQYF. The CDR3 DNA sequence: TGTGCCAGCAGCTCGAACCCGACTAGCGGGAGTGGCGAGCAGTACTTC.